The 14 T cell receptor beta chains below were found in one sample sequenced in a study of cytomegalovirus exposure and HLA in healthy donors. The PCR had 60 Vbeta and 13 Jbeta primers. The data were produced by immunoSEQ multiplex PCR, yet TCRdb's version contains in-frame clones alone and is incomplete. The repertoire holds about 170,000 clones, with approximately 80% as singletons. Material: PBMCs. These receptors all stem from a man aged 18 to 29 in good health and CMV-seronegative.

The V and J genes are TRBV25-1 and TRBJ2-2; tentative D call: TRBD1 (6 bases). The V end was cut by 4 bases, the J end by 5 bases, with 11 bases between. Germline lookup yields CDR1 MGHDK and CDR2 SYGVNS. This CDR3 contains 14 residues. The CDR3 DNA reads TGTGCCAGCAGTGGACACAGGGTGACCGGGGAGCTGTTTTTT. Amino acids: CASSGHRVTGELFF. The full variable domain, rest sourced from reference TRBV25-1 and TRBJ2-2, is EADIYQTPRYLVIGTGKKITLECSQTMGHDKMYWYQQDPGMELHLIHYSYGVNSTEKGDLSSESTVSRIRTEHFPLTLESARPSHTSQYLCASSGHRVTGELFFGEGSRLTVL.

Only one count was recorded for this clone. The chain has TRBV12-5 and TRBJ1-6; a weak D match, TRBD1 (6 bases). The V and J ends lost 5 bases and 10 bases respectively, with 15 bases between them. The length of the CDR3 is 14 residues. The germline gives CDR1 LGHNT, CDR2 FRNRAP. CDR3 nucleotides: TGTGCTAGTGGTAAACAGGGAAGGGGATCACCCCTCCACTTT. It specifies CASGKQGRGSPLHF.

The chain carries TRBV18 and TRBJ2-7; D uncertain. Per germline, CDR1 KGHSH and CDR2 LQKENI. This CDR3 is built from 13 residues. The V and J ends lost 1 base and 1 base respectively, with 5 bases between them. CDR3 sequence: CASSPRESYEQYF. In DNA, the CDR3 is TGTGCCAGCTCACCACGAGAATCCTACGAGCAGTACTTC.

The chain couples TRBV29-1 to TRBJ2-5; TRBD1 is a possible D gene (5 bases). The closer fit of TRBJ2-7 to the DNA end suggests the J call may be wrong. This CDR3 has 13 residues. Germline CDR1 reads SQVTM; CDR2 reads ANQGSEA. The DNA of the CDR3 is TGCAGCGTCGCCAACCCTCAGGGTTACGAGCAGTACTTC. As protein: CSVANPQGYEQYF.

V and J are TRBV2 and TRBJ2-5; D not resolved. The end of the DNA fits TRBJ2-7 better, so the J call may be wrong. This CDR3 is 16 amino acids long. Germline V gene lookup returns CDR1 SNHLY and CDR2 FYNNEI. The CDR3 DNA reads TGTGCCAGCAGAATTGACCGCCGAAGGAGCTCCTACGAGCAGTACTTC. This gives the protein CASRIDRRRSSYEQYF.

The chain employs TRBV15 and TRBJ1-1, with D perhaps TRBD1 (6 bases). V was trimmed by 4 bases and J by 5 bases, leaving 14 bases between them. CDR3 size: 14 residues. Germline V gene lookup returns CDR1 LNHNV and CDR2 YYDKDF (reference sequence). The chain's CDR3 is CATSKFRGPTEAFF. DNA for the CDR3: TGTGCCACCAGCAAGTTCAGGGGCCCAACTGAAGCTTTCTTT.

The V gene is TRBV27, the J gene TRBJ1-1; a possible D gene is TRBD1 (6 bases). V lost 2 bases and J 4 bases, leaving 11 bases between the germline ends. Looked up from germline, CDR1 is MNHEY and CDR2 is SMNVEV (reference sequence). This CDR3 region has 14 residues. The CDR3 DNA reads TGTGCCAGCAGTTTAAGAGGGGGAACCACTGAAGCTTTCTTT. Residues: CASSLRGGTTEAFF.

The chain uses TRBV9 and TRBJ2-3; TRBD2 matches 12 bases. The CDR3 has 16 residues. The germline V gene has CDR1 SGDLS and CDR2 YYNGEE. The V gene end was trimmed by 0 bases and the J gene end by 4 bases; junction bases not matched to a gene: 3. This CDR3 reads CASSVASGRASDTQYF. DNA of the CDR3: TGTGCCAGCAGCGTAGCTAGCGGGAGGGCCTCAGATACGCAGTATTTT.

The chain joins TRBV27 to TRBJ2-1; 10 bases fit TRBD2. CDR1 is MNHEY, CDR2 SMNVEV, per germline (reference sequence). Germline trimming cut 3 bases from V and 7 bases from J; bases unmatched to any gene: 9. This CDR3 has 16 residues. The CDR3 spells CASSFLVAGGWNEQFF. CDR3 bases: TGTGCCAGCAGTTTTCTGGTAGCGGGGGGATGGAATGAGCAGTTCTTC.

V usage is TRBV9 and J usage is TRBJ1-3, with D hard to call. The germline V gene encodes CDR1 SGDLS and CDR2 YYNGEE. V lost 4 bases and J lost 8, with 7 bases in between. There are 11 residues in the CDR3. The CDR3 DNA reads TGTGCCAGCAGCCGGGAGGACACCATATATTTT. It codes for CASSREDTIYF.

The genes are TRBV15 and TRBJ2-5; a weak D match, TRBD2 (6 bases). V was trimmed by 6 bases and J by 5 bases, leaving 25 bases between them. CDR3 length: 17 residues. Per the germline V gene, CDR1 is LNHNV and CDR2 is YYDKDF (reference sequence). CDR3 coding DNA: TGTGCCACCAGGAAACCTGGAGGGGCTGGGGTTTTGGAGACCCAGTACTTC. It translates to CATRKPGGAGVLETQYF.

The gene calls are TRBV6-5 and TRBJ2-5, with D perhaps matching TRBD2 (7 bases). Trimming removed 5 bases from V and 11 bases from J, with 21 bases in between. The CDR3 runs 14 residues. Germline CDR1 and CDR2: MNHEY and SVGAGI. CDR3 bases: TGTGCCAGCAGTCCACTGGGGAGGGGGATCGATCAGTACTTC. Translated, it gives CASSPLGRGIDQYF.

The genes are TRBV7-9 and TRBJ2-1; 10 bases align to TRBD2. The CDR3 spans 15 residues. The germline CDR1 and CDR2 sequences are SEHNR and FQNEAQ (reference sequence). With 1 base clipped from V and 8 bases from J, the junction kept 5 bases outside the gene matches. The CDR3: CASSLGTSGIDEQFF. CDR3 DNA: TGTGCCAGCAGCTTAGGGACTAGCGGTATCGATGAGCAGTTCTTC. Drawing the rest from reference TRBV7-9 and TRBJ2-1, the complete variable domain is DTGVSQNPRHKITKRGQNVTFRCDPISEHNRLYWYRQTLGQGPEFLTYFQNEAQLEKSRLLSDRFSAERPKGSFSTLEIQRTEQGDSAMYLCASSLGTSGIDEQFFGPGTRLTVL.

CDR3 DNA: TGTGCCAGCAGCTTAATCACAGGGAACACTGAAGCTTTCTTT. Amino acid sequence: CASSLITGNTEAFF. V gene TRBV11-2 combines with J gene TRBJ1-1; possible D gene TRBD1, 5 bases. Trimming took off 2 bases at V and 1 base at J, with 8 bases between the two ends. Per the germline V gene, CDR1 is SGHAT and CDR2 is FQNNGV. The CDR3 covers 14 residues.